This is a list of T cell receptor beta chains from one sample in a study of cytomegalovirus exposure and HLA in healthy donors. The method was immunoSEQ multiplex PCR; TCRdb's version includes in-frame clones alone and lacks a portion of them. The repertoire has some 100,000 clones, under 90% of them found once; the top ten carry over 2%. Sequenced input: PBMCs. These receptors came from a woman under 40 in good health and CMV-seronegative. The CDR3 runs from the conserved cysteine through the conserved F or W. The D gene is left open where the match is weak. Clone size is shown for a subset of rows, as once, few, many or a class of expanded clone.

j_call d_call v_call clone_size cdr3_nt cdr3_aa
TRBJ2-7 TRBD2 TRBV10-2 NA TGCGCCAGCAGTGAGGAAGCTAGCGGTAACTACGAGCAGTACTTC CASSEEASGNYEQYF
TRBJ2-7 TRBD2 TRBV7-9 NA TGTGCCAGCGGGCAGGCAGCGGGAGCAGTCGAGCAGTACTTC CASGQAAGAVEQYF
TRBJ1-2 NA TRBV19 NA TGTGCCAGTAGTATAAGGGGCCAGGCCCTCTATGGCTACACCTTC CASSIRGQALYGYTF
TRBJ2-1 NA TRBV9 NA TGTGCCAGCAGCCCGCATGGGAGGTACGTTGAGCAGTTCTTC CASSPHGRYVEQFF
TRBJ2-1 NA TRBV18 NA TGTGCCAGCTCACGACTACCAAACTCCTACAATGAGCAGTTCTTC CASSRLPNSYNEQFF
TRBJ1-1 TRBD1 TRBV7-8 NA TGTGCCACCGCCCGGCCCGACAGGGTGTACACTGAAGCTTTCTTT CATARPDRVYTEAFF
TRBJ2-1 NA TRBV19 NA TGTGCCAGTAGTATTGCCGGGAGTCGGAATGAGCAGTTCTTC CASSIAGSRNEQFF
TRBJ2-7 NA TRBV7-9 NA TGTGCCAGCAGCCGACAAGAAACTTACGAGCAGTACTTC CASSRQETYEQYF
TRBJ2-7 NA TRBV7-2 NA TGTGCCAGCAGGGGCGGGACAGATTACGAGCAGTACTTC CASRGGTDYEQYF
TRBJ2-7 TRBD1 TRBV6-5 few TGTGCCAGCAGTTACTCGAACAGGGGGCGAGACGAGCAGTACTTC CASSYSNRGRDEQYF
TRBJ1-4 NA TRBV30 NA TGTGCCTGGGGGCCCAACGTCCTTAATGAAAAACTGTTTTTT CAWGPNVLNEKLFF
TRBJ2-5 TRBD1 TRBV2 NA TGTGCCAGCACTAGACAGGGTCCCCAAGAGACCCAGTACTTC CASTRQGPQETQYF
TRBJ2-7 NA TRBV20-1 NA TGCAGTGCTTACAGGGTCCCCGAGCAGTACTTC CSAYRVPEQYF
TRBJ2-1 TRBD1 TRBV27 once TGTGCCAGCAGTTTGGGACAGTCGATCAATGAGCAGTTCTTC CASSLGQSINEQFF
TRBJ2-1 TRBD2 TRBV28 NA TGTGCCAGCAGTACCGGGGGGTCTGGTTTCAATGAGCAGTTCTTC CASSTGGSGFNEQFF
TRBJ2-2 TRBD2 TRBV6-4 NA TGTGCCAGCAGGGAGCGGGAGCGTCAAACCGGGGAGCTGTTTTTT CASRERERQTGELFF
TRBJ1-5 TRBD1 TRBV28 NA TGTGCCAGCACCGGGACAGGGCAGGATCAGCCCCAGCATTTT CASTGTGQDQPQHF
TRBJ2-5 NA TRBV6-5 NA TGTGCCAGCAACAAAAACAGCCTTCAAGAGACCCAGTACTTC CASNKNSLQETQYF
TRBJ1-3 NA TRBV9 NA TGTGCCAGCAGCGTTACAGGGCCGGCGGAAGGCACCATATATTTT CASSVTGPAEGTIYF
TRBJ1-5 TRBD1 TRBV4-1 NA TGCGCCAGCAGCCAAGAGACAGGGCTTGGCGGTCAGCCCCAGCATTTT CASSQETGLGGQPQHF
TRBJ2-7 NA TRBV5-6 NA TGTGCCAGCAGCCTAAGCTCCTACGAGCAGTACTTC CASSLSSYEQYF
TRBJ2-7 TRBD2 TRBV4-1 NA TGCGCCAGCAGCCATCGACTAGCCGCAACGCCCTACGAGCAGTACTTC CASSHRLAATPYEQYF
TRBJ2-3 TRBD2 TRBV27 NA TGTGCCAGCAGTACCCCTCGTCTAGCGGGAGTCTCAGATACGCAGTATTTT CASSTPRLAGVSDTQYF
TRBJ1-1 NA TRBV5-1 NA TGCGCCAGCAGCCCGGCCCGGGGGCGGGGGACTGAAGCTTTCTTT CASSPARGRGTEAFF
TRBJ2-1 TRBD2 TRBV5-1 NA TGCGCCAGCAGCTTGGCCGTGGCGGGAGGATACAATGAGCAGTTCTTC CASSLAVAGGYNEQFF
TRBJ1-2 NA TRBV11-2 NA TGTGCCAGCAGCTTGGATCGCAGGGTAAACTATGGCTACACCTTC CASSLDRRVNYGYTF
TRBJ2-7 TRBD2 TRBV6-6 NA TGTGCCAGCAGCAGACTAGCTTCAGGCGAGCAGTACTTC CASSRLASGEQYF
TRBJ2-2 TRBD1 TRBV19 NA TGTGCCAGTAGTCCTCGGACAGGATACACCGGGGAGCTGTTTTTT CASSPRTGYTGELFF
TRBJ2-1 NA TRBV19 NA TGTGCCAGTAGTATTCCGGGAGCTGTGAATGAGCAGTTCTTC CASSIPGAVNEQFF
TRBJ2-3 TRBD2 TRBV7-8 NA TGTGCCAGCAGCTTAGCTCCTAGCGGGAGGGATACGCAGTATTTT CASSLAPSGRDTQYF
TRBJ1-2 NA TRBV5-1 NA TGCGCCAGCAGCTCCTCGGACATCAACTATGGCTACACCTTC CASSSSDINYGYTF
TRBJ1-2 NA TRBV9 NA TGTGCCAGCAGCGTAGATAGGGACAACCACTATGGCTACACCTTC CASSVDRDNHYGYTF
TRBJ2-7 TRBD1 TRBV6-5 NA TGTGCCAGCACCCAACAGGGGGCCAACTCCTACGAGCAGTACTTC CASTQQGANSYEQYF
TRBJ2-1 NA TRBV7-9 NA TGTGCCAGCAGCCCCTGGACAGACCTCAATGAGCAGTTCTTC CASSPWTDLNEQFF
TRBJ2-2 TRBD2 TRBV27 NA TGTGCCAGCAGTTTTGGAGCGGGAGGATCTGCTGGGGAGCTGTTTTTT CASSFGAGGSAGELFF
TRBJ2-7 TRBD1 TRBV11-3 few TGTGCCAGCAGCCCCCAAACGACAGGGATGGTCGAGCAGTACTTC CASSPQTTGMVEQYF
TRBJ1-2 TRBD1 TRBV11-2 NA TGTGCCAGCAGCGCCAGACAGGGTCACTATGGCTACACCTTC CASSARQGHYGYTF
TRBJ2-4 NA TRBV28 NA TGTGCCGTACACCCCACCAGGGGAGTCATAAACATTCAGTACTTC CAVHPTRGVINIQYF
TRBJ2-5 TRBD2 TRBV19 NA TGTGCCAGTAGTTCCGGGACTAGCGGGAGGGCGTGGGAGACCCAGTACTTC CASSSGTSGRAWETQYF
TRBJ2-5 NA TRBV10-2 NA TGCGCCAGCAGTGACGGTACTCGAGCGGGTGAGATGGAGACCCAGTACTTC CASSDGTRAGEMETQYF
TRBJ2-5 TRBD2 TRBV5-1 NA TGCGCCAGCACTTTGGCGGGAGGGCGGGAGGAGACCCAGTACTTC CASTLAGGREETQYF
TRBJ2-1 TRBD2 TRBV5-4 NA TGTGCCAGCAGCTTTGGGACTAGGGGTCTCAATGAGCAGTTCTTC CASSFGTRGLNEQFF
TRBJ2-1 TRBD2 TRBV7-9 NA TGTGCCAGCAGCCCCAGGGTAGTGGCTAGCGGGAGAACCTACAATGAGCAGTTCTTC CASSPRVVASGRTYNEQFF
TRBJ2-7 NA TRBV9 NA TGTGCCAGCAGCGATTCGACGGATAGCTACTCCTACGAGCAGTACTTC CASSDSTDSYSYEQYF
TRBJ2-7 NA TRBV5-1 NA TGCGCCAGCAGGGACGGTGCCAGGGTGGACGAGCAGTACTTC CASRDGARVDEQYF
TRBJ2-5 TRBD2 TRBV7-9 NA TGTGCCAGCAGCTACAAACTAGCGGCTAGAGGCGAGACCCAGTACTTC CASSYKLAARGETQYF
TRBJ1-1 NA TRBV6-1 NA TGTGCCAGCAGTGAAGCTTGGCAGTCTGAAGCTTTCTTT CASSEAWQSEAFF
TRBJ2-1 NA TRBV4-1 NA TGCGCCAGCAGCCAGCTCCCCACATTCTACAATGAGCAGTTCTTC CASSQLPTFYNEQFF
TRBJ2-1 TRBD2 TRBV11-2 NA TGTGCCAGCAGCTCGGGACTAGCGGGAGAGTTCAATGAGCAGTTCTTC CASSSGLAGEFNEQFF
TRBJ2-7 TRBD2 TRBV9 NA TGTGCCAGCAGCGTAGATTCGCTAGCGGGAGTAGCTCACGAGCAGTACTTC CASSVDSLAGVAHEQYF
TRBJ1-5 TRBD1 TRBV27 NA TGTGCCAGCACCTCCCGGGACAGAAATCAGCCCCAGCATTTT CASTSRDRNQPQHF
TRBJ2-2 NA TRBV10-1 NA TGCGCCAGCTCCAGGGGTACTAACACCGGGGAGCTGTTTTTT CASSRGTNTGELFF
TRBJ1-1 NA TRBV11-2 NA TGTGCCAGCAGCTTAGATTGGCCCAAGGAAGCTTTCTTT CASSLDWPKEAFF
TRBJ1-2 NA TRBV19 NA TGTGCCAGTAGCCCAGAACCCAATAACTATGGCTACACCTTC CASSPEPNNYGYTF
TRBJ2-5 NA TRBV7-7 NA TGTGCCAGCAGCCCGGTTAGCGGACCACAAGAGACCCAGTACTTC CASSPVSGPQETQYF
TRBJ1-5 TRBD1 TRBV29-1 NA TGCAGCGTTGGGGGGACAGGACCTGAGACCCAGCATTTT CSVGGTGPETQHF
TRBJ2-5 NA TRBV14 NA TGTGCCAGCAGCCAAGAGAACGTCCCCGGGGGAAGAAGAGTGACCCAGTACTTC CASSQENVPGGRRVTQYF
TRBJ1-1 NA TRBV4-1 NA TGCGCCAGCAGCCAAGATTCGGTTGAAGCTTTCTTT CASSQDSVEAFF